Below, 8 T cell receptor beta chains from the same sample are listed, as sequenced in a study of blood T cell repertoires in COVID-19. The assay was immunoSEQ multiplex PCR, and TCRdb's table has in-frame clones only and misses some. Among about 110,000 clones listed, around 74% were seen once. Input material: peripheral blood. These TCRs come from an older woman with acute or convalescent COVID-19.

This clone was recorded only once. The gene calls are TRBV6-5 and TRBJ1-2; 9 positions match TRBD1. Germline V gene sequence: CDR1 MNHEY, CDR2 SVGAGI. CDR3 length: 13 residues. The V and J ends lost 6 bases and 6 bases, in that order; junction bases with no gene match: 5. Here the CDR3 reads CASRLQGANGYTF. In DNA, the CDR3 is TGTGCCAGCAGACTACAGGGGGCAAATGGCTACACCTTC.

The V and J genes are TRBV18 and TRBJ2-1; 11 positions match TRBD2. Unmatched junction bases numbered 10, after V lost 3 bases and J lost 6 bases. Germline lookup yields CDR1 KGHSH and CDR2 LQKENI. The CDR3 loop spans 17 amino acids. CDR3 coding DNA: TGTGCCAGCTCACCCCTCATAACTAGCGGGGGTCTCAATGAGCAGTTCTTC. Its protein product is CASSPLITSGGLNEQFF.

CDR3 sequence (DNA): TGTGCCAGCAGCGTAGGCGGTAGCAGCTCCTACAATGAGCAGTTCTTC. Amino acids: CASSVGGSSSYNEQFF. The chain couples TRBV9 to TRBJ2-1; the D is unclear. The CDR3 consists of 16 residues. CDR1 and CDR2 (germline): SGDLS, YYNGEE. The germline V and J ends were trimmed by 0 bases and 0 bases, with 10 bases remaining between them.

The CDR3 coding sequence is TGTGCCAGCAGCCCCGGTCCGGGAGAGACCCAGTACTTC. Its translation: CASSPGPGETQYF. The chain links TRBV7-2 to TRBJ2-5; no firm D call. The CDR3 extends over 13 amino acids. Germline assignment: CDR1 SGHTA and CDR2 FQGNSA. The ends were cut back, 5 bases at V and 4 bases at J, with 11 bases in the middle.

V gene TRBV9 combines with J gene TRBJ1-6; 9 bases match TRBD1. V was pared by 4 bases and J by 6 bases, with 5 bases of the junction left unmatched. This CDR3 spans 15 amino acids. Germline CDR1 and CDR2: SGDLS and YYNGEE. DNA for the CDR3: TGTGCCAGCAGCCTGGGGACAGGGCCTAATTCACCCCTCCACTTT. Protein sequence: CASSLGTGPNSPLHF.

This chain links TRBV7-3 with TRBJ2-2; TRBD1 might be the D (6 bases). Trimming removed 1 base at V and 0 bases at J, with 9 bases between. In germline, CDR1 is SGHTA, CDR2 FQGTGA. CDR3 length equals 16 residues. CDR3 DNA: TGTGCCAGCAGCTTAAATGCAGGGGCGAACACCGGGGAGCTGTTTTTT. Translation gives CASSLNAGANTGELFF. The full variable domain, its missing parts supplied by reference TRBV7-3 and TRBJ2-2, is GAGVSQTPSNKVTEKGKYVELRCDPISGHTALYWYRQSLGQGPEFLIYFQGTGAADDSGLPNDRFFAVRPEGSVSTLKIQRTERGDSAVYLCASSLNAGANTGELFFGEGSRLTVL.

V and J are TRBV15 and TRBJ2-7; 7 bases align to TRBD1. Germline-derived CDR1 and CDR2 are LNHNV and YYDKDF (reference sequence). The CDR3 covers 17 residues. V shed 1 base, J shed 1 base, and the junction held 10 bases outside the gene matches. CDR3 residues: CATSRGQEGAGSYEQYF. The DNA for the CDR3 is TGTGCCACCAGCAGAGGTCAAGAGGGGGCAGGATCCTACGAGCAGTACTTC.

V and J are TRBV14 and TRBJ1-2; weak D call: TRBD1 (6 bases). Germline V CDR1 and CDR2: SGHDN, FVKESK. The CDR3 is 16 amino acids. Trimming removed 4 bases at V and 2 bases at J, with 17 bases between. This CDR3 is CASSPARGTPNYGYTF. CDR3 in DNA: TGTGCCAGCAGCCCCGCCAGGGGAACGCCAAACTATGGCTACACCTTC.